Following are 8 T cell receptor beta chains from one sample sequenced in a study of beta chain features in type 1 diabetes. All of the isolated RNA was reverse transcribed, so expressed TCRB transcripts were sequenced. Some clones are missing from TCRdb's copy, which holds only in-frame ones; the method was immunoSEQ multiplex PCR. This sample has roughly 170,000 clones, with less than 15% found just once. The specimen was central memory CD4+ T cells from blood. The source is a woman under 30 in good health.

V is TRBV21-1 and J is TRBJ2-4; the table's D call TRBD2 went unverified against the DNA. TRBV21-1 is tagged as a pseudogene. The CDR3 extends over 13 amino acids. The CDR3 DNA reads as TGTGCCAGCAGCCAAGCTCCCGGAGGCATTCAGTACTTC. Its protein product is CASSQAPGGIQYF.

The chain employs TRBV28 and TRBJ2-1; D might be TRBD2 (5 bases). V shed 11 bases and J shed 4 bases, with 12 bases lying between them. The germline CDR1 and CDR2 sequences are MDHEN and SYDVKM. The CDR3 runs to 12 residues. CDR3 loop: CASGLAYNEQFF. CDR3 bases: TGTGCCTCCGGGCTAGCTTACAATGAGCAGTTCTTC.

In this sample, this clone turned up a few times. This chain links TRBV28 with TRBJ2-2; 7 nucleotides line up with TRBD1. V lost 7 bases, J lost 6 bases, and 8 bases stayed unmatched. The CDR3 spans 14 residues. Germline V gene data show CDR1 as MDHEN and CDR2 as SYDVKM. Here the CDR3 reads CASNPTGIAGELFF. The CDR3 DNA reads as TGTGCCAGCAATCCGACAGGGATCGCCGGGGAGCTGTTTTTT.

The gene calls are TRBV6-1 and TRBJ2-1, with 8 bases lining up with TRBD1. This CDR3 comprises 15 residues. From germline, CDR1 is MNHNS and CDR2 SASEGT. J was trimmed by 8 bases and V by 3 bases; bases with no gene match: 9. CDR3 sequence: CASSEHRDRPHEQFF. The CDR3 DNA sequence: TGTGCCAGCAGTGAGCACCGGGACAGGCCCCATGAGCAGTTCTTC.

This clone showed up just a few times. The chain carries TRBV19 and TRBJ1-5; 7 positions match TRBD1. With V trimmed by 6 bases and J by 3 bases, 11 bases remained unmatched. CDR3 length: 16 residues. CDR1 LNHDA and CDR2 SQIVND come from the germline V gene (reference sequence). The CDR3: CASRAGDREDNQPQHF. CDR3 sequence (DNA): TGTGCCAGTAGAGCCGGGGACAGAGAGGACAATCAGCCCCAGCATTTT. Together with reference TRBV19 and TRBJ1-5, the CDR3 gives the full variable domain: DGGITQSPKYLFRKEGQNVTLSCEQNLNHDAMYWYRQDPGQGLRLIYYSQIVNDFQKGDIAEGYSVSREKKESFPLTVTSAQKNPTAFYLCASRAGDREDNQPQHFGDGTRLSIL.

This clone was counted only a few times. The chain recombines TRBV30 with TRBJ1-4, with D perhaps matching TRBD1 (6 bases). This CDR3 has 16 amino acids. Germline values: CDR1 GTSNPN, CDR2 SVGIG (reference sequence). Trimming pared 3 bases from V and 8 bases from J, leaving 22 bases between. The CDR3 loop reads CAWSARDRNPLEKLFF. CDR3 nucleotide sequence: TGTGCCTGGAGCGCTCGAGACAGGAATCCTCTCGAAAAACTGTTTTTT.

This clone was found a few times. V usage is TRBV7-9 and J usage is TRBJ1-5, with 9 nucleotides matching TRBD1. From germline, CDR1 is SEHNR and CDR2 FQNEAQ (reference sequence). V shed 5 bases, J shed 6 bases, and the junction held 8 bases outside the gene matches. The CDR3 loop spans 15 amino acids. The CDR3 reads CASSTGTGYIQPQHF. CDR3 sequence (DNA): TGTGCCAGCAGCACCGGGACAGGGTATATTCAGCCCCAGCATTTT. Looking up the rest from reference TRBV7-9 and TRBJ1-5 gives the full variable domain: DTGVSQNPRHKITKRGQNVTFRCDPISEHNRLYWYRQTLGQGPEFLTYFQNEAQLEKSRLLSDRFSAERPKGSFSTLEIQRTEQGDSAMYLCASSTGTGYIQPQHFGDGTRLSIL.

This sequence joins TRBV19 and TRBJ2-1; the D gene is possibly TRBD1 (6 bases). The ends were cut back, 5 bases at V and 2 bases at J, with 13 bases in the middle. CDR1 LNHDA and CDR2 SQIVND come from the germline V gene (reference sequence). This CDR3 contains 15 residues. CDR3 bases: TGTGCCAGTAGTCGACAGGACTTGGCCTACAATGAGCAGTTCTTC. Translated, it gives CASSRQDLAYNEQFF. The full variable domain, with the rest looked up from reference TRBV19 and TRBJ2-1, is DGGITQSPKYLFRKEGQNVTLSCEQNLNHDAMYWYRQDPGQGLRLIYYSQIVNDFQKGDIAEGYSVSREKKESFPLTVTSAQKNPTAFYLCASSRQDLAYNEQFFGPGTRLTVL.